This T cell receptor beta chain was obtained from a study of T cells in Graves' hyperthyroidism and ophthalmopathy. Study-level points and caveats: Most clonotypes expanded in the thyroid (above 0.001) were also present in blood. Ophthalmopathy, as predicted by the model, came a median roughly 6.5 months after the prediction.

J was trimmed by 13 bases and V by 3 bases; bases with no gene match: 11. The CDR3 is 13 amino acids. CDR1 and CDR2 from the germline V gene are SGHRS and YFSETQ. From RNA transcripts, TCR beta CDR3 regions were amplified. The TCR CDR3 was amplified in a first-round RT-PCR using the HTBI primer set. Via MiXCR, TCRdb re-called the multiplex PCR reads, giving one row per CDR3 protein. The data show some 400,000 distinct CDR3 sequences, approximately 19% seen once. Newly diagnosed hyperthyroidism patients aged 18 to 65 years had disease lasting under 2 months. With regard to this clonotype: Its antigen is unknown.

This chain uses TRBV5-1 with TRBJ1-2; 8 bases agree with TRBD1. The material sequenced was blood. This TCR was sampled from a woman younger than 35 with Graves' hyperthyroidism. The CDR3 protein is CASSSRGQDQTTF. DNA for the CDR3: TGCGCCAGCAGCTCCCGGGGACAGGATCAGACCACCTTC.